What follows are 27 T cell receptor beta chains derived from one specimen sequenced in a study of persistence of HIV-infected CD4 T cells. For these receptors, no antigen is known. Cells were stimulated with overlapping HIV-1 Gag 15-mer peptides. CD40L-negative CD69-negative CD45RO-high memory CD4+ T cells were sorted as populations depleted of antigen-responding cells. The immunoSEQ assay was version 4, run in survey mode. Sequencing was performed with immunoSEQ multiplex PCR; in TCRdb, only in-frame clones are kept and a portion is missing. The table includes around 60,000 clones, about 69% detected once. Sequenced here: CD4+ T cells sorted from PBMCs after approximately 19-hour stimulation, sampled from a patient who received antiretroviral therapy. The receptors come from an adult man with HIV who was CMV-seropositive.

Here the CDR3 reads CASSLVVAGEQFF. CDR3 nucleotide sequence: TGCGCCAGCAGCTTGGTAGTGGCGGGCGAGCAGTTCTTC. The chain couples TRBV5-1 to TRBJ2-1; D might be TRBD2 (5 bases). Trimming left V 0 bases short and J 10 bases short, with 11 bases between. Germline V lookup: CDR1 SGHRS, CDR2 YFSETQ. The CDR3 has 13 amino acids.

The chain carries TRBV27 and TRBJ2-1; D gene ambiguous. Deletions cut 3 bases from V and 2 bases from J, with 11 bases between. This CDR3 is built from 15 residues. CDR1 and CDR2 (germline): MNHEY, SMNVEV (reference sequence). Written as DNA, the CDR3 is TGTGCCAGCAGTTTTGGGCAGCCCCCCTACAATGAGCAGTTCTTC. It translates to CASSFGQPPYNEQFF.

As DNA, the CDR3 is TGTGCCAGCAGTTACCCTAGGCAGGGCCACTTCGAGCAGTACTTC. It encodes CASSYPRQGHFEQYF. V is TRBV6-5 and J is TRBJ2-7; D might be TRBD1 (5 bases). The germline V gene encodes CDR1 MNHEY and CDR2 SVGAGI. The CDR3 covers 15 residues. V lost 2 bases and J 6 bases, leaving 17 bases between the germline ends.

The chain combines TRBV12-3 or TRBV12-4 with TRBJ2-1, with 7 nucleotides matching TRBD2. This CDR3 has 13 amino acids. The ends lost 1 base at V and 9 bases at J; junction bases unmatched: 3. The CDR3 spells CASSLGGGFEQFF. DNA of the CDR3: TGTGCCAGCAGTTTAGGGGGGGGGTTTGAGCAGTTCTTC.

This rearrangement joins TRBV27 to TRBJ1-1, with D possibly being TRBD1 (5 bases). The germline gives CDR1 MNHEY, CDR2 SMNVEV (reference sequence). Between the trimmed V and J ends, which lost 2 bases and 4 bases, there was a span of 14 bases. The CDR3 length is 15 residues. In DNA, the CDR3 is TGTGCCAGCAGTTTAAAAGGGGAGGTAGGCACTGAAGCTTTCTTT. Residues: CASSLKGEVGTEAFF.

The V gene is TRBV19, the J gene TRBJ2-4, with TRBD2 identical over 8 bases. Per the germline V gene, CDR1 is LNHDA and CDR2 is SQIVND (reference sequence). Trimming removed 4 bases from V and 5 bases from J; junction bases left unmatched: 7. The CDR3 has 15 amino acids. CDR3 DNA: TGTGCCAGTAGTACCCGCGGGGGGTCGGAAAACATTCAGTACTTC. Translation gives CASSTRGGSENIQYF. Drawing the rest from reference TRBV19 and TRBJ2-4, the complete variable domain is DGGITQSPKYLFRKEGQNVTLSCEQNLNHDAMYWYRQDPGQGLRLIYYSQIVNDFQKGDIAEGYSVSREKKESFPLTVTSAQKNPTAFYLCASSTRGGSENIQYFGAGTRLSVL.

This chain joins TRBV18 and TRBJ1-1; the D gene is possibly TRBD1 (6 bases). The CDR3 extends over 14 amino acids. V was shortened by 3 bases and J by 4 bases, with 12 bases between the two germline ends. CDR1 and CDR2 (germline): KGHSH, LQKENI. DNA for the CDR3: TGTGCCAGCTCACCCTCCAGGGGAGGCACTGAAGCTTTCTTT. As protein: CASSPSRGGTEAFF.

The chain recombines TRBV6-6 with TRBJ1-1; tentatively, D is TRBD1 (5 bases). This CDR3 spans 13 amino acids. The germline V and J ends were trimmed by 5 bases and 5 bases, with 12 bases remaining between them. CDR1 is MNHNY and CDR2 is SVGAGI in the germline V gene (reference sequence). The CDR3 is CASSPSEGTEAFF. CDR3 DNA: TGTGCCAGCAGTCCATCAGAGGGGACTGAAGCTTTCTTT.

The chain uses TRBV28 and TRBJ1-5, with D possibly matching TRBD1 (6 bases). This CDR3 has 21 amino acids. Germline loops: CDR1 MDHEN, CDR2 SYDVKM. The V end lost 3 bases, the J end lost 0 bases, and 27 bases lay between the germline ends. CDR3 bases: TGTGCCAGCAGTTTCCCCCCCAATGCTGGGCAGGGGCCACTTAGCAATCAGCCCCAGCATTTT. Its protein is CASSFPPNAGQGPLSNQPQHF.

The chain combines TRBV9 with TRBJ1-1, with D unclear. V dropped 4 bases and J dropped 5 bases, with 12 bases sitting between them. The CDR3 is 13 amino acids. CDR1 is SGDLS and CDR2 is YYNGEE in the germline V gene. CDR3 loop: CASSPRRMTEAFF. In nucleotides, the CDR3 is TGTGCCAGCAGCCCGAGGAGGATGACTGAAGCTTTCTTT.

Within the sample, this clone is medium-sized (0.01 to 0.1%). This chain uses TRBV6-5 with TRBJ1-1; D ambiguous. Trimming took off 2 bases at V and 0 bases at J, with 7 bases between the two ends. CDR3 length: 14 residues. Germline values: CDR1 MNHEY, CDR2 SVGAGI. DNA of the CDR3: TGTGCCAGCAGTTACGCCGACATGAACACTGAAGCTTTCTTT. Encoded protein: CASSYADMNTEAFF.

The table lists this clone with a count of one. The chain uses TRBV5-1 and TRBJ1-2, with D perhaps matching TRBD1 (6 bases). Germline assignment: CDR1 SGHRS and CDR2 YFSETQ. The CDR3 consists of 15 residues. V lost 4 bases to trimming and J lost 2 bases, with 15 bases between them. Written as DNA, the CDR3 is TGCGCCAGCAGCATTCAGGGACATGGGAACTATGGCTACACCTTC. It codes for CASSIQGHGNYGYTF.

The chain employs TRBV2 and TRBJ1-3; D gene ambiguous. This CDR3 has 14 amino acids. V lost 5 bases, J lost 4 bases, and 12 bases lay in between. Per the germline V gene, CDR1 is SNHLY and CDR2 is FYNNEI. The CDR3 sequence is CASSYTTGGNTIYF. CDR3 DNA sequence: TGTGCCAGCAGTTACACGACGGGGGGAAACACCATATATTTT.

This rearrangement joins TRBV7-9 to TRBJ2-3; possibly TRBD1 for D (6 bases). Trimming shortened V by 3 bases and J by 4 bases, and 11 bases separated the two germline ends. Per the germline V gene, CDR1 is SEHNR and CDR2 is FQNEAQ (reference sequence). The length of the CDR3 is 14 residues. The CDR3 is CASSFGQGSDTQYF. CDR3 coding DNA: TGTGCCAGCAGCTTCGGGCAGGGGTCAGATACGCAGTATTTT.

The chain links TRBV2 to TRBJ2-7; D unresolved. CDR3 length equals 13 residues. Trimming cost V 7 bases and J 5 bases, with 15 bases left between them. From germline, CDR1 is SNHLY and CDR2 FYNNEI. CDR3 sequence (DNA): TGTGCCAGCAAAATAGGGAAGAGGAACGAGCAGTACTTC. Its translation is CASKIGKRNEQYF.

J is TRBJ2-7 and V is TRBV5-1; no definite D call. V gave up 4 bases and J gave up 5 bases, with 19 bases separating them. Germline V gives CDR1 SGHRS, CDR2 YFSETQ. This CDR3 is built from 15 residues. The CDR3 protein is CASSPWQTSGHEQYF. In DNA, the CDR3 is TGCGCCAGCAGCCCCTGGCAGACCTCCGGGCACGAGCAGTACTTC.

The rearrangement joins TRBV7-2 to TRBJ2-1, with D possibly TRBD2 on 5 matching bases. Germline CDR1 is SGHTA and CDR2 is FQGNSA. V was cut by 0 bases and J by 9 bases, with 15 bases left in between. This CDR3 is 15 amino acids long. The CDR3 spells CASSLARTSYGEQFF. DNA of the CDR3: TGTGCCAGCAGCTTAGCGAGGACTTCCTATGGTGAGCAGTTCTTC.

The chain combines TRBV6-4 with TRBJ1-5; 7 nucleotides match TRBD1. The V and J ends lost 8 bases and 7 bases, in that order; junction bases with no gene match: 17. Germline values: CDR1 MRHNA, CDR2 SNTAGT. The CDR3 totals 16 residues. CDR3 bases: TGTGCCAGCCCCCAGGGGGGACTTCGGCGGGGGCAGCCCCAGCATTTT. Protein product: CASPQGGLRRGQPQHF.

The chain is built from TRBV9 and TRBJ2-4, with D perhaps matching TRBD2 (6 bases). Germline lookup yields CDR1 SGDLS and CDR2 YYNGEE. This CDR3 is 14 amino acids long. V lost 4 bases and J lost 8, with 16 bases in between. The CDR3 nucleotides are TGTGCCAGCAGCTCGATGCCGGGGGATGACATTCAGTACTTC. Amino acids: CASSSMPGDDIQYF.

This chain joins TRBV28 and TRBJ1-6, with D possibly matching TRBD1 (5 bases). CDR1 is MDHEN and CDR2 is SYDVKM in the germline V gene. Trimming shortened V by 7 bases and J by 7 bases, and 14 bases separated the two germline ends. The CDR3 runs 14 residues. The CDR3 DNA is TGTGCCAGCACATTGGGGACGGCCAATTCACCCCTCCACTTT. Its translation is CASTLGTANSPLHF.

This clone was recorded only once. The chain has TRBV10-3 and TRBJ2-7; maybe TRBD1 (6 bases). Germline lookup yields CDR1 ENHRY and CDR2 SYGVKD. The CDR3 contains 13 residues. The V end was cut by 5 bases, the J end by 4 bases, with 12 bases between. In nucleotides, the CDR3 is TGTGCCATCAGTAGGACAGCTAATTACGAGCAGTACTTC. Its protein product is CAISRTANYEQYF.

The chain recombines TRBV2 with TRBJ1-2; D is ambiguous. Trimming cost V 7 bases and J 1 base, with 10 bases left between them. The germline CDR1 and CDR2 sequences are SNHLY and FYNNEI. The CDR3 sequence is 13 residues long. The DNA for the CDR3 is TGTGCCAGCAAAGGGAAGGGTAACTATGGCTACACCTTC. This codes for CASKGKGNYGYTF.

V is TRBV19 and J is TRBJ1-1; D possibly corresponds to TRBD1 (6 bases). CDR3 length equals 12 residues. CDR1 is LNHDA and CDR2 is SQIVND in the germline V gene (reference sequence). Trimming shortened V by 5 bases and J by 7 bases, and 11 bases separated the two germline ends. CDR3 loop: CASSPRTVEAFF. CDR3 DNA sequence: TGTGCCAGTAGTCCACGGACAGTTGAAGCTTTCTTT.

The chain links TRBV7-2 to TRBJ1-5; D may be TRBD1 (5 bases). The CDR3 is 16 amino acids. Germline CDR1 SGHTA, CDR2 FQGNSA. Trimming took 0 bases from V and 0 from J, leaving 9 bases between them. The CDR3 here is CASSLAGTYSNQPQHF. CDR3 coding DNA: TGTGCCAGCAGCTTAGCGGGGACCTATAGCAATCAGCCCCAGCATTTT.

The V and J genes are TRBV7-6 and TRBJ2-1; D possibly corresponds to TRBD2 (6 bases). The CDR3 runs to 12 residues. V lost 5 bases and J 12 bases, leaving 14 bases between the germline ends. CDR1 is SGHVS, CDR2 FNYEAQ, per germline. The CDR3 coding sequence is TGTGCCAGCAGCCCCTGGGGAGGAGGGCAGTTCTTC. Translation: CASSPWGGGQFF.

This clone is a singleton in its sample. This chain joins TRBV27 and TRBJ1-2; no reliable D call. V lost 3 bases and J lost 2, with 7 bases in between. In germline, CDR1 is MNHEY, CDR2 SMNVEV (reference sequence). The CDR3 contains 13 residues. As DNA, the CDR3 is TGTGCCAGCAGTTTGGGAAGCAACTATGGCTACACCTTC. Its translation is CASSLGSNYGYTF.

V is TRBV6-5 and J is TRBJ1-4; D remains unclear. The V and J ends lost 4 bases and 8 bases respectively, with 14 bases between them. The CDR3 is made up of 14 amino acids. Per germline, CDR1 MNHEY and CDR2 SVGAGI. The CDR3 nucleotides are TGTGCCAGCAGTTCGACGGTAGATTGGGAAAAACTGTTTTTT. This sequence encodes CASSSTVDWEKLFF.